Presented here are 25 T cell receptor beta chains from one specimen sequenced in a study of blood T cell repertoires in COVID-19. Sequenced by immunoSEQ multiplex PCR; TCRdb stores in-frame clones only, minus some. The table lists about 330,000 clones, 70% to 90% of them singletons. Specimen: PBMCs or T cells enriched from blood (not recorded which). The source is a woman in her 30s who had recovered from COVID-19.

The rearrangement links TRBV7-2 to TRBJ2-7, with 9 nucleotides matching TRBD1. Germline-derived CDR1 and CDR2 are SGHTA and FQGNSA. The CDR3 extends over 15 amino acids. V shed 1 base and J 3 bases; nucleotides not matched to a gene: 4. DNA of the CDR3: TGTGCCAGCAGCTTAGTGGACAGGGGATTCTACGAGCAGTACTTC. Amino acids: CASSLVDRGFYEQYF.

This clone was found a few times. V is TRBV6-5 and J is TRBJ1-2, with TRBD1 as a possible D gene (5 bases). The germline CDR1 and CDR2 sequences are MNHEY and SVGAGI. This CDR3 spans 11 amino acids. V was pared by 8 bases and J by 4 bases, with 8 bases between. The CDR3 protein is CASGGGYGYTF. CDR3 bases: TGTGCCAGCGGGGGAGGCTATGGCTACACCTTC.

The J gene is TRBJ1-4, the V gene TRBV7-3, with TRBD1 matching 7 bases. CDR3 length: 15 amino acids. The germline V gene encodes CDR1 SGHTA and CDR2 FQGTGA. V was pared by 0 bases and J by 5 bases, with 3 bases of the junction left unmatched. CDR3 protein: CASSLTGQRNEKLFF. The CDR3 DNA reads as TGTGCCAGCAGCTTAACGGGACAGCGGAATGAAAAACTGTTTTTT. Drawing the rest from reference TRBV7-3 and TRBJ1-4, the complete variable domain is GAGVSQTPSNKVTEKGKYVELRCDPISGHTALYWYRQSLGQGPEFLIYFQGTGAADDSGLPNDRFFAVRPEGSVSTLKIQRTERGDSAVYLCASSLTGQRNEKLFFGSGTQLSVL.

The V call is TRBV7-9, the J call TRBJ1-2; D unclear. With 0 bases removed from V and 1 base from J, the gap between germline ends came to 12 bases. The CDR3 loop spans 16 amino acids. Germline CDR1 is SEHNR and CDR2 is FQNEAQ (reference sequence). As DNA, the CDR3 is TGTGCCAGCAGCTTAGCAGCTGTCAGACTTAACTATGGCTACACCTTC. It yields the protein CASSLAAVRLNYGYTF.

The rearrangement joins TRBV2 to TRBJ2-5; 7 nucleotides align to TRBD1. Per germline, CDR1 SNHLY and CDR2 FYNNEI. The V segment lost 11 bases and the J segment 2 bases; nucleotides outside the gene matches: 14. CDR3 length: 15 amino acids. CDR3 sequence (DNA): TGTGCCTGTGGGGGCAGGGGGACGAGGCAAGAGACCCAGTACTTC. Its translation is CACGGRGTRQETQYF.

This clone was seen only once. The chain links TRBV10-3 to TRBJ1-2, with a tentative D call TRBD1 (6 bases). This CDR3 spans 15 amino acids. CDR1 is ENHRY and CDR2 is SYGVKD in the germline V gene. Trimming removed 7 bases at V and 8 bases at J, with 23 bases between. The CDR3: CAINNRDGGGVGYTF. The DNA for the CDR3 is TGTGCCATCAACAACAGGGATGGAGGCGGAGTCGGCTACACCTTC.

This clone was observed a few times. The chain couples TRBV5-1 to TRBJ1-2, with a possible D match to TRBD1 (6 bases). Germline CDR1 and CDR2: SGHRS and YFSETQ. CDR3 length equals 14 residues. V gave up 1 base and J gave up 4 bases, with 11 bases separating them. The chain's CDR3 is CASSLTGPLYGYTF. CDR3 sequence (DNA): TGCGCCAGCAGCTTGACAGGGCCTCTCTATGGCTACACCTTC. The complete variable domain, with remaining parts taken from reference TRBV5-1 and TRBJ1-2, reads KAGVTQTPRYLIKTRGQQVTLSCSPISGHRSVSWYQQTPGQGLQFLFEYFSETQRNKGNFPGRFSGRQFSNSRSEMNVSTLELGDSALYLCASSLTGPLYGYTFGSGTRLTVV.

The V gene is TRBV12-5, the J gene TRBJ1-6; the D is unclear. Germline assignment: CDR1 LGHNT and CDR2 FRNRAP. The CDR3 loop spans 12 amino acids. The germline V and J ends were trimmed by 7 bases and 7 bases, with 8 bases remaining between them. The CDR3 reads CASAIENSPLHF. As DNA, the CDR3 is TGTGCTAGTGCAATCGAGAATTCACCCCTCCACTTT.

The J gene is TRBJ2-3, the V gene TRBV5-1; 8 bases fit TRBD1. V lost 5 bases, J lost 11 bases, and 10 bases stayed unmatched. Germline values: CDR1 SGHRS, CDR2 YFSETQ. The CDR3 contains 13 residues. The CDR3 DNA sequence: TGCGCCAGCAGTTCCCATGACAGGGGTGGGCAGTATTTT. As protein: CASSSHDRGGQYF.

V and J are TRBV7-2 and TRBJ2-2; 8 nucleotides match TRBD1. Germline values: CDR1 SGHTA, CDR2 FQGNSA. This CDR3 comprises 14 residues. Trimming took 5 bases from V and 5 from J; bases not matched to a gene: 4. The CDR3 sequence: CASSLGTGTGELFF. CDR3 coding DNA: TGTGCCAGCAGCCTGGGGACAGGTACCGGGGAGCTGTTTTTT.

V gene TRBV29-1 combines with J gene TRBJ1-2; TRBD1 is a possible D gene (5 bases). Germline V lookup: CDR1 SQVTM, CDR2 ANQGSEA. Trimming pared 1 base from V and 8 bases from J, leaving 11 bases between. The CDR3 is 12 amino acids. The CDR3 nucleotides read TGCAGCGTTGAAGTGGGGGGTTACGGCTACACCTTC. Residues: CSVEVGGYGYTF.

The chain links TRBV3-1 (or the pseudogene TRBV3-2) to TRBJ2-7, with TRBD1 identical over 10 bases. Unmatched junction bases numbered 5, after V lost 1 base and J lost 2 bases. Germline-derived CDR1 and CDR2 are LGHDT and YNNKEL (reference sequence). This CDR3 is built from 16 residues. The CDR3 bases are TGTGCCAGCAGCCAAGGTCAAGGACAGGGGGCCTACGAGCAGTACTTC. This translates into CASSQGQGQGAYEQYF.

In nucleotides, the CDR3 is TGTGCCAGCACCATACAAGGGACTGTCGGTCCCGGCACAGATACGCAGTATTTT. Translated: CASTIQGTVGPGTDTQYF. This sequence joins TRBV2 and TRBJ2-3, with D perhaps matching TRBD2 (6 bases). Trimming cost V 7 bases and J 1 base, with 24 bases left between them. Germline V lookup: CDR1 SNHLY, CDR2 FYNNEI. The CDR3 spans 18 residues.

The chain combines TRBV6-5 with TRBJ1-2; D is perhaps TRBD1 (6 bases). Trimming cost V 10 bases and J 5 bases, with 23 bases left between them. The CDR3 consists of 15 residues. Germline values: CDR1 MNHEY, CDR2 SVGAGI. CDR3 DNA sequence: TGTGCCAACAACGCCCCCCAGGGGCAAGAGTATGGCTACACCTTC. Translation: CANNAPQGQEYGYTF.

The chain has TRBV10-3 and TRBJ1-2, with TRBD1 matching over 7 bases. Germline loops: CDR1 ENHRY, CDR2 SYGVKD. V trimming: 7 bases; J trimming: 5 bases; junction bases outside the gene matches: 4. This CDR3 has 12 residues. The DNA for the CDR3 is TGTGCCATCATGGGACAGCGATATGGCTACACCTTC. Translating it yields CAIMGQRYGYTF.

The V call is TRBV27, the J call TRBJ1-5; TRBD1 is a possible D gene (6 bases). In germline, CDR1 is MNHEY, CDR2 SMNVEV (reference sequence). The CDR3 contains 15 residues. Trimming pared 6 bases from V and 3 bases from J, leaving 15 bases between. CDR3 sequence reads: CASSGQNRYNQPQHF. CDR3 sequence (DNA): TGTGCCAGCAGCGGACAGAACCGTTACAATCAGCCCCAGCATTTT.

This clone was counted at least ten times. At the DNA level, this CDR3 is encoded by other sequences in the same sample as well. The chain joins TRBV5-8 to TRBJ2-2, with 8 bases identical to TRBD1. Trimming took 6 bases from V and 7 from J; bases not matched to a gene: 17. The CDR3 runs 17 residues. The germline V gene has CDR1 SGHTS and CDR2 YDEGEE. CDR3 residues: CASTHRTQGAFGGELFF. In DNA, the CDR3 is TGTGCCAGCACCCACCGTACCCAGGGGGCCTTCGGCGGGGAGCTGTTTTTT.

The genes are TRBV6-5 and TRBJ2-3, with 7 nucleotides matching TRBD1. The CDR3 is 14 residues long. Germline trimming cut 5 bases from V and 1 base from J; bases unmatched to any gene: 3. Germline CDR1 reads MNHEY; CDR2 reads SVGAGI. The CDR3, as DNA: TGTGCCAGCAGTACCGGACAGGGCACAGATACGCAGTATTTT. Its protein is CASSTGQGTDTQYF.

In nucleotides, the CDR3 is TGTGCCAGTTGTGTCACGACTCCGATCCGGGACAGGGGACACTCACCCCTCCACTTT. Translated: CASCVTTPIRDRGHSPLHF. V and J are TRBV19 and TRBJ1-6, with 10 bases lining up with TRBD1. The germline gives CDR1 LNHDA, CDR2 SQIVND (reference sequence). V lost 8 bases, J lost 10 bases, and 23 bases stayed unmatched. The CDR3 has 19 amino acids.

The chain combines TRBV10-3 with TRBJ2-1; 8 bases align to TRBD2. The CDR3 spans 18 residues. V trimming: 0 bases; J trimming: 0 bases; junction bases outside the gene matches: 7. The germline CDR1 and CDR2 sequences are ENHRY and SYGVKD. DNA for the CDR3: TGTGCCATCAGTGAGTCTCTTGATAGCGGGGACTCCTACAATGAGCAGTTCTTC. Protein product: CAISESLDSGDSYNEQFF.

This chain joins TRBV9 and TRBJ1-6; weak D call: TRBD1 (6 bases). The germline V gene encodes CDR1 SGDLS and CDR2 YYNGEE. V dropped 4 bases and J dropped 11 bases, with 13 bases sitting between them. The CDR3 is 13 residues long. DNA of the CDR3: TGTGCCAGCAGCTCAGGGGACCGCGCACCCCTCCACTTT. Its translation is CASSSGDRAPLHF.

The chain employs TRBV15 and TRBJ2-4; maybe TRBD1 (5 bases). The V and J ends lost 1 base and 0 bases respectively, with 10 bases between them. From germline, CDR1 is LNHNV and CDR2 YYDKDF (reference sequence). There are 16 residues in the CDR3. CDR3 nucleotides: TGTGCCACCAGCAGAGTTTGGACACTAGCCAAAAACATTCAGTACTTC. Translation: CATSRVWTLAKNIQYF.

The CDR3 region has the DNA TGTGCCAGCAGTTTAAGCAGGGGGCCCACAGATACGCAGTATTTT. Its translation: CASSLSRGPTDTQYF. The J gene is TRBJ2-3, the V gene TRBV27; 8 bases line up with TRBD1. This CDR3 contains 15 residues. V shed 2 bases, J shed 2 bases, and the junction held 3 bases outside the gene matches. CDR1 and CDR2 from the germline V gene are MNHEY and SMNVEV (reference sequence).

The J gene is TRBJ1-3, the V gene TRBV6-5; TRBD1 aligns across 9 bases. Germline-derived CDR1 and CDR2 are MNHEY and SVGAGI. This CDR3 contains 15 residues. The trim removed 5 bases at V and 2 bases at J, leaving 4 bases unmatched. The CDR3 sequence is CASSHTGGAGNTIYF. In nucleotides, the CDR3 is TGTGCCAGCAGTCATACAGGGGGCGCTGGAAACACCATATATTTT.

This chain uses TRBV11-3 with TRBJ2-7; TRBD2 matches at 9 bases. With 6 bases clipped from V and 2 bases from J, the junction kept 5 bases outside the gene matches. The CDR3 has 14 amino acids. Germline-derived CDR1 and CDR2 are SGHNT and YENEEA. CDR3 DNA: TGTGCCAGCAGTAATAGCGGGGGTACCTACGAGCAGTACTTC. Translated: CASSNSGGTYEQYF.